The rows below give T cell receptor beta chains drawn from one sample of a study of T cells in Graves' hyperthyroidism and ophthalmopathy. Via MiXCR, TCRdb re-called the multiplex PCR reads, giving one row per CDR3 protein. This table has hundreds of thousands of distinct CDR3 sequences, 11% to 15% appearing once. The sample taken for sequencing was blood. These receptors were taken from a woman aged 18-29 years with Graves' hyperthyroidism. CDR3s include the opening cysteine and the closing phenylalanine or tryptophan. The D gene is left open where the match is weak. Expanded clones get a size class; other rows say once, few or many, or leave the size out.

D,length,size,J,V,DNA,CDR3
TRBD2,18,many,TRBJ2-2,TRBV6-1,TGTGCCAGCAGGGTAGGACTAGCGGGAGTTCATGCGACCGGGGAGCTGTTTTTT,CASRVGLAGVHATGELFF
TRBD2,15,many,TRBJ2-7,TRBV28,TGTGCCACGAAAACGGGCGGCGGGAGTAGTGGCGAGCAGTACTTC,CATKTGGGSSGEQYF
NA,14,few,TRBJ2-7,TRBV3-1,TGTGCCAGCAGCCCTTTCCAACGATCCTACGAGCAGTACTTC,CASSPFQRSYEQYF
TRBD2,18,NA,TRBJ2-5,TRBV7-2,TGTGCCAGCAGCTTAGATGTTGGGGGGACTAGCCGGCGGCCGACCCAGTACTTC,CASSLDVGGTSRRPTQYF
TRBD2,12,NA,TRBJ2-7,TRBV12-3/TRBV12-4,TGTGCCAGCAGAGCGGGAAGGTACGAGCAGTACTTC,CASRAGRYEQYF
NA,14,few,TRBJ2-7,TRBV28,TGTGCCAGCAGTTTATGGAATACAGAGGACGAGCAGTACTTC,CASSLWNTEDEQYF
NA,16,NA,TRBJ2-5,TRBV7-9,TGTGCCAGCAGCTTAAGTACGGGAGTGGGCCAAGAGACCCAGTACTTC,CASSLSTGVGQETQYF
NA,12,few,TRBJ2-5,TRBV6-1,TGTGCCAGCAGTCCCCAGACTCAGACCCAGTACTTC,CASSPQTQTQYF
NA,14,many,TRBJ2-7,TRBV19,TGTGCCAGTAGTAACACTGGGGGAACCTACGAGCAGTACTTC,CASSNTGGTYEQYF
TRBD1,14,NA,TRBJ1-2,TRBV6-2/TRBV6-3,TGTGCCAGCAGTTTCCAGACAGGGATGTATGGCTACACCTTC,CASSFQTGMYGYTF
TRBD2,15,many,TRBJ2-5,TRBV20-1,TGCAGTGCTAGATCTTACGGGAGGGCCGTGGAGACCCAGTACTTC,CSARSYGRAVETQYF
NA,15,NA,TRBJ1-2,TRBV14,TGTGCCAGCAGCCAAGATCGGAAGGGGGTCTATGGCTACACCTTC,CASSQDRKGVYGYTF
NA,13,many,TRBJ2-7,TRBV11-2,TGTGCCAGCAAAAGGGGTAACTCCTACGAGCAGTACTTC,CASKRGNSYEQYF
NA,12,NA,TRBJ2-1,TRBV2,TGTGCCAGCAGGCCTGGGACCGATGAGCAGTTCTTC,CASRPGTDEQFF
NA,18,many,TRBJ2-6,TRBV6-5,TGTGCCAGCAGTTACTCGTTGGGCTGGGCCTCTGGGGCCAACGTCCTGACTTTC,CASSYSLGWASGANVLTF
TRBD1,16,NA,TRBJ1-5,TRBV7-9,TGTGCCAGCAGCTTATTTACAGGGGGCCCTTCAACGCCCCAGCATTTT,CASSLFTGGPSTPQHF
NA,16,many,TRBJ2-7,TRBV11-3,TGTGCCAGCAGCCCTGGGACGAAAGCATCTCTCTACGAGCAGTACTTC,CASSPGTKASLYEQYF
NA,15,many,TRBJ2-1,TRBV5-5,TGTGCCAGCAGCTTGGGCCCGGAATCCTACAATGAGCAGTTCTTC,CASSLGPESYNEQFF
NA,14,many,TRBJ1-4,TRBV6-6,TGTGCCAGCAGTTACGGGGCAACTAATGAAAAACTGTTTTTT,CASSYGATNEKLFF
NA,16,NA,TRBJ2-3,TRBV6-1,TGTGCCAGCAGTGAAGCGCTGGGCGGCCACACAGATACGCAGTATTTT,CASSEALGGHTDTQYF
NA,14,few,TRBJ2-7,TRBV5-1,TGCGCCAGCAGTTATCACAGAGAGTCCTACGAGCAGTACTTC,CASSYHRESYEQYF
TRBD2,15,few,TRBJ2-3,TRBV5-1,TGCGCCAGCAGCTCGGGGGGAGGAAGGACAGATACGCAGTATTTT,CASSSGGGRTDTQYF
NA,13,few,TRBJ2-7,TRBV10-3,TGTGCCATCAGTGACGGGGGGCTCTACGAGCAGTACTTC,CAISDGGLYEQYF
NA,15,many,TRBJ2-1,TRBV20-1,TGCAGTGCTAGAGAATTAGCAGGACCCTACAATGAGCAGTTCTTC,CSARELAGPYNEQFF
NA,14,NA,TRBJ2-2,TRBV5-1,TGCGCCAGCAGCTTGGAACCAAACACCGGGGAGCTGTTTTTT,CASSLEPNTGELFF
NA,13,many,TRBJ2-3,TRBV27,TGTGCCAGCAAGTACAGGGAAGCAGATACGCAGTATTTT,CASKYREADTQYF
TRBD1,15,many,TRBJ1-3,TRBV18,TGTGCCAGCTCACCGCAGGGGGCTGCAGGAAACACCATATATTTT,CASSPQGAAGNTIYF
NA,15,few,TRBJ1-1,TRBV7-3,TGTGCCAGCAGCTTAACGGGGTTGAAGAACACTGAAGCTTTCTTT,CASSLTGLKNTEAFF
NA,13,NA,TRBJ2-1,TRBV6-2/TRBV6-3,TGTGCCAGCAGTCACTCGTCGTTAGTTGAGCAGTTCTTC,CASSHSSLVEQFF
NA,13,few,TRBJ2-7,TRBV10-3,TGTGCCATCAGCTCCGCAGAGTTTTACGAGCAGTACTTC,CAISSAEFYEQYF
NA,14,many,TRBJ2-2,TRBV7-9,TGTGCCAGCACATCAGGGGAGAACACCGGGGAGCTGTTTTTT,CASTSGENTGELFF
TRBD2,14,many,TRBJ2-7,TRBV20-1,TGCAGTGCTACCGATGGGACTAGGCCCTACGAGCAGTACTTC,CSATDGTRPYEQYF
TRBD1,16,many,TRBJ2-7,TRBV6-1,TGTGCCAGCAGCATCACGCCGCGACAGGGGTCCTACGAGCAGTACTTC,CASSITPRQGSYEQYF
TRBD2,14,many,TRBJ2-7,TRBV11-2,TGTGCCAGCAGACTAGCGGCCCGATATGGCGAGCAGTACTTC,CASRLAARYGEQYF
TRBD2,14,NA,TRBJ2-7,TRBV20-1,TGCAGTGCTAGAAGTAGCGGGAGAGGGCCCGAGCAGTACTTC,CSARSSGRGPEQYF
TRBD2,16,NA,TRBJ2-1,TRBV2,TGTGCCAAGACTAGCGGGAGGGGGGCTTCCTACAATGAGCAGTTCTTC,CAKTSGRGASYNEQFF
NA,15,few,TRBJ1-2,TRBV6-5,TGTGCCAGCAGTTACCCGTCCTTAAGAAACTATGGCTACACCTTC,CASSYPSLRNYGYTF
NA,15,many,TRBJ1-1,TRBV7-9,TGTGCCAGCAGCTTAGTTCCTCTAGGGCCAGGTGAAGCTTTCTTT,CASSLVPLGPGEAFF
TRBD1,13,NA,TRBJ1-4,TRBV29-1,TGCAGCGGACTAATGACAGGGAACGAAAAACTGTTTTTT,CSGLMTGNEKLFF
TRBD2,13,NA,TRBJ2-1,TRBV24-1,TGTGCCACCAGTGCTAGCGGGAGTTCTGAGCAGTTCTTC,CATSASGSSEQFF
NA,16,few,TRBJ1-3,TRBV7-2,TGTGCCAGCAGTCTTAGGGGCACAGTCTCTGGAAACACCATATATTTT,CASSLRGTVSGNTIYF
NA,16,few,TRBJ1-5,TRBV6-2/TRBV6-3,TGTGCCAGCAGTCCTCGGACACTATATAGCAATCAGCCCCAGCATTTT,CASSPRTLYSNQPQHF